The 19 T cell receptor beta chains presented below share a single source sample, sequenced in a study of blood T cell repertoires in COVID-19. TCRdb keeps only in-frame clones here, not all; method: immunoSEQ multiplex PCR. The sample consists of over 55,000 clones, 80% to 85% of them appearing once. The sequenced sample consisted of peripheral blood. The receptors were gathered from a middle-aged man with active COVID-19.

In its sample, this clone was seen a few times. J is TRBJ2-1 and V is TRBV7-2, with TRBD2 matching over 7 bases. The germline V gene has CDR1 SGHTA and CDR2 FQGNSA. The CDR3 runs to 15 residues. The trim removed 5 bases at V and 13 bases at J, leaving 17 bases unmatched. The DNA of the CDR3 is TGTGCCAGCAGCCCTAACCCAACGGGAGGCCCCCCACAGTTCTTC. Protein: CASSPNPTGGPPQFF.

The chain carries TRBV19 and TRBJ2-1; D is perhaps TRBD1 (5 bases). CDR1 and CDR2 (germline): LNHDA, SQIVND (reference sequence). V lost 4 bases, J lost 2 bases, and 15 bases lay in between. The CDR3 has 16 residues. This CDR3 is CASSRMAAGTYNEQFF. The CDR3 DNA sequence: TGTGCCAGTAGTAGAATGGCGGCAGGGACCTACAATGAGCAGTTCTTC.

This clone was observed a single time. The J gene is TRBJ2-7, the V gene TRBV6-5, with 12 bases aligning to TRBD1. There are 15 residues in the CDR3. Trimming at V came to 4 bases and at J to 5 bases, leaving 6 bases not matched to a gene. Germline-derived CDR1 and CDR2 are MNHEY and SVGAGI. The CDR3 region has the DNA TGTGCCAGCAGTTCGCCCGGGACAGGGGGCGACGAGCAGTACTTC. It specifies CASSSPGTGGDEQYF.

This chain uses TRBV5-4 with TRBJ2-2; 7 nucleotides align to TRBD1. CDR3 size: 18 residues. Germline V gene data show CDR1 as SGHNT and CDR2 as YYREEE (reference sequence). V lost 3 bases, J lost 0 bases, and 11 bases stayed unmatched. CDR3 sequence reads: CASSWGNRGPANTGELFF. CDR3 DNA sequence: TGTGCCAGCAGCTGGGGGAACAGGGGCCCGGCGAACACCGGGGAGCTGTTTTTT. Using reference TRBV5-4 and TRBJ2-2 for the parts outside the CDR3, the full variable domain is ETGVTQSPTHLIKTRGQQVTLRCSSQSGHNTVSWYQQALGQGPQFIFQYYREEENGRGNFPPRFSGLQFPNYSSELNVNALELDDSALYLCASSWGNRGPANTGELFFGEGSRLTVL.

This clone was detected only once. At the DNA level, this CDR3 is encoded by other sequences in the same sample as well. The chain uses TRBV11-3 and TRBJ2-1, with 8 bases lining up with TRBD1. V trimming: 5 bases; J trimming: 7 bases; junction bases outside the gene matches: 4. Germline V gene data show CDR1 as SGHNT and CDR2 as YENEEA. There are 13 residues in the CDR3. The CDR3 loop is CASSLGQGNEQFF. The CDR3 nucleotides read TGTGCCAGCAGCCTAGGACAGGGTAATGAGCAGTTCTTC.

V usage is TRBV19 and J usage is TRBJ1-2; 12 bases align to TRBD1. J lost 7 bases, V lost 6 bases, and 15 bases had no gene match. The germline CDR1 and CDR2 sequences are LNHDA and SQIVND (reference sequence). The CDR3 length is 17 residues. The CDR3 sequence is CASSTELRDRGRGGYTF. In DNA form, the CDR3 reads TGTGCCAGTAGCACCGAGCTCCGGGACAGGGGGCGCGGTGGCTACACCTTC.

The CDR3 DNA sequence: TGTGCCAGCAGCGCGGGACAGGGGATTACGCAGTATTTT. Its protein is CASSAGQGITQYF. V gene TRBV11-3 combines with J gene TRBJ2-3, with 10 positions matching TRBD1. With 5 bases clipped from V and 8 bases from J, the junction kept 4 bases outside the gene matches. This CDR3 contains 13 residues. Germline loops: CDR1 SGHNT, CDR2 YENEEA.

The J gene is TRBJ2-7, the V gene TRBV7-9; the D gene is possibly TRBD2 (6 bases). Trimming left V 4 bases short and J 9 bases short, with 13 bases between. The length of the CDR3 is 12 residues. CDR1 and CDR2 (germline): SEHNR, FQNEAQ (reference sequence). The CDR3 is CASSWEQEGQYF. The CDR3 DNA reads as TGTGCCAGCAGCTGGGAACAGGAGGGGCAGTACTTC.

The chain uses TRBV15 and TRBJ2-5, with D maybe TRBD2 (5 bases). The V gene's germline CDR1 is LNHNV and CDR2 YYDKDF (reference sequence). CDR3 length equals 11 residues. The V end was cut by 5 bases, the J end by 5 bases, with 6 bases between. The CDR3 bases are TGTGCCACCAGCCCGGGGGAGACCCAGTACTTC. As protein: CATSPGETQYF.

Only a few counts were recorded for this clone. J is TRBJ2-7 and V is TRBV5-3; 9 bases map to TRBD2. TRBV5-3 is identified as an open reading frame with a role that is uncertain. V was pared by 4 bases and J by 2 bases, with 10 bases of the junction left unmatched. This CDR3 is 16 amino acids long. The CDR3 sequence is CARSPFSSGDPYEQYF. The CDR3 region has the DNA TGTGCCAGAAGCCCCTTTTCTAGCGGGGACCCCTACGAGCAGTACTTC.

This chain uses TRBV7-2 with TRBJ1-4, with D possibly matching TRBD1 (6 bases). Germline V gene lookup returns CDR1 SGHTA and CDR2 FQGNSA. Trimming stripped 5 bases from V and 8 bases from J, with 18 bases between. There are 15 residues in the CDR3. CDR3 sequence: CASSPNGGAGEKLFF. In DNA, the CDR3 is TGTGCCAGCAGCCCGAATGGGGGGGCAGGGGAAAAACTGTTTTTT.

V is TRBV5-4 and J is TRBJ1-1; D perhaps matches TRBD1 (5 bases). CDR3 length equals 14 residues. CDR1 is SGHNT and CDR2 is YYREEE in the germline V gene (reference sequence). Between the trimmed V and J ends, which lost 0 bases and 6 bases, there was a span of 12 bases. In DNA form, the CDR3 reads TGTGCCAGCAGCTTGGCCTCGGGGGTTTCTGAAGCTTTCTTT. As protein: CASSLASGVSEAFF.

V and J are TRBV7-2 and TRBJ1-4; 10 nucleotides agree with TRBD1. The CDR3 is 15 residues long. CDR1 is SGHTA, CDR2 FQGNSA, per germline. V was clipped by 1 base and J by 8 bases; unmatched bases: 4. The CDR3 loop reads CASSLEGTGVEKLFF. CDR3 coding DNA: TGTGCCAGCAGCTTAGAAGGGACAGGGGTCGAAAAACTGTTTTTT.

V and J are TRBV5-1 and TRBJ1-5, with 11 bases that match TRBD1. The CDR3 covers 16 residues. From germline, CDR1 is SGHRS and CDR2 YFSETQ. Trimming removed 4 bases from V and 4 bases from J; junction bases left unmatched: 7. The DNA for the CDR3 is TGCGCCAGCAGCCCGGGGACAGGGGGAGGGAATCAGCCCCAGCATTTT. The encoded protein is CASSPGTGGGNQPQHF.

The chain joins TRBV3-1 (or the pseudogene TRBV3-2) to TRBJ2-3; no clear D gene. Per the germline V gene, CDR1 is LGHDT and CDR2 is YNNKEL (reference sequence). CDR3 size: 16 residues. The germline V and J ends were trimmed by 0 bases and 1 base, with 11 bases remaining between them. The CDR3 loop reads CASSQDRGRGTDTQYF. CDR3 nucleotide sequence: TGTGCCAGCAGCCAAGATAGAGGCCGGGGCACAGATACGCAGTATTTT.

In DNA form, the CDR3 reads TGTGCCATCAGTGATGCGGGAGACTATGGCTACACCTTC. Encoded protein: CAISDAGDYGYTF. The chain couples TRBV10-3 to TRBJ1-2; D not certain. Trimming cost V 3 bases and J 3 bases, with 8 bases left between them. CDR3 size: 13 residues. CDR1 and CDR2 (germline): ENHRY, SYGVKD.

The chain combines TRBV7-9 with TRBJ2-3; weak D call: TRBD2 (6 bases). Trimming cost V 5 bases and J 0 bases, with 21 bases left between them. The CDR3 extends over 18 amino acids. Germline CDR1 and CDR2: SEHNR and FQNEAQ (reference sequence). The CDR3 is CASSPWGLAESSTDTQYF. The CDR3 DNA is TGTGCCAGCAGCCCGTGGGGGTTAGCGGAGTCGAGCACAGATACGCAGTATTTT.

CDR3 sequence: CASSYFGQSGNTIYF. Written as DNA, the CDR3 is TGTGCCAGCAGCTATTTTGGACAGAGTGGAAACACCATATATTTT. This chain connects TRBV5-6 to TRBJ1-3; D is possibly TRBD1 (6 bases). The CDR3 covers 15 residues. The V gene's germline CDR1 is SGHDT and CDR2 YYEEEE. The V gene lost 3 bases and the J gene lost 3 bases, with 13 bases spanning the gap.

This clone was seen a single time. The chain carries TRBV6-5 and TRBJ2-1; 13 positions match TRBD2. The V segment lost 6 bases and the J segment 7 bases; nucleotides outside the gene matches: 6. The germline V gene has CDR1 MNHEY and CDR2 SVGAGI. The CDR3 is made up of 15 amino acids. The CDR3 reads CASRRLAGGGNEQFF. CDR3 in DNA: TGTGCCAGCAGACGACTAGCGGGAGGCGGGAATGAGCAGTTCTTC.